This T cell receptor (beta chain) is drawn from a study of memory CD4+ T cells and cytomegalovirus serostatus. Findings and limits, study-wide: About two fifths of the roughly 160 known CMV-associated TCRbeta sequences appeared in CD4+ memory.

This clone was picked up one time. Its antigen remains unknown. Trimming took 4 bases from V and 2 from J; bases not matched to a gene: 5. CDR1 is LNHDA, CDR2 SQIVND, per germline (reference sequence). The CDR3 is made up of 14 amino acids. Measured with immunoSEQ multiplex PCR; TCRdb has only the in-frame clones, and not every one. This sample yields 48,000 or so clones, of which 78% are seen a single time; 0.75% to 0.9% belongs to the top ten. The sort gate was single viable CD3+CD4+CD8-CD45RO+ cells for memory CD4+ T cells. The receptor's source is an adult in good health and CMV-seronegative. V usage is TRBV19 and J usage is TRBJ2-7; 7 bases agree with TRBD1. The material sequenced was memory CD4+ T cells from blood. CDR3 DNA: TGTGCCAGTAGTACCGGGACAGCCACCTACGAGCAGTACTTC. Its protein product is CASSTGTATYEQYF.